This entry is about one TCR beta chain. Its antigen is currently unknown. Template switching by 5'RACE with UMIs generated the TCR beta cDNA. From its re-call of the 5' RACE reads, TCRdb lists each CDR3 protein once, without DNA. The sample has 140,000 to 150,000 distinct CDR3 sequences; the top ten hold about 12%. This entry comes from a study of T cells expressing NK-cell markers. Whole-study context: From sorted CD3+CD56+NKG2C+, CD3+CD56+NKG2C- and CD3+CD56-NKG2C+ T cells came the TCR beta repertoires.

This CDR3 spans 13 amino acids. Looked up from germline, CDR1 is PRHDT and CDR2 is FYEKMQ (reference sequence). Whole-study results and caveats: In about 6 donors, dominant NKG2C+ clonotypes were about 1.0-7.5% of CD8+ T cells. A few donors' CD3+CD56-NKG2C+ cells were dominated by the same clonotypes.

The receptor was isolated from a man aged 18 to 29 in good health. The sample comprised blood T cells: a sorted CD56 or NKG2C T cell subset, CD4+ or CD8+ T cells, or bulk PBMC T cells (not recorded which). This chain joins TRBV13 and TRBJ2-1; lacking DNA, the TRBD2 call made by TCRdb goes unchecked. This chain's CDR3 is CASSLSLGGEQFF.